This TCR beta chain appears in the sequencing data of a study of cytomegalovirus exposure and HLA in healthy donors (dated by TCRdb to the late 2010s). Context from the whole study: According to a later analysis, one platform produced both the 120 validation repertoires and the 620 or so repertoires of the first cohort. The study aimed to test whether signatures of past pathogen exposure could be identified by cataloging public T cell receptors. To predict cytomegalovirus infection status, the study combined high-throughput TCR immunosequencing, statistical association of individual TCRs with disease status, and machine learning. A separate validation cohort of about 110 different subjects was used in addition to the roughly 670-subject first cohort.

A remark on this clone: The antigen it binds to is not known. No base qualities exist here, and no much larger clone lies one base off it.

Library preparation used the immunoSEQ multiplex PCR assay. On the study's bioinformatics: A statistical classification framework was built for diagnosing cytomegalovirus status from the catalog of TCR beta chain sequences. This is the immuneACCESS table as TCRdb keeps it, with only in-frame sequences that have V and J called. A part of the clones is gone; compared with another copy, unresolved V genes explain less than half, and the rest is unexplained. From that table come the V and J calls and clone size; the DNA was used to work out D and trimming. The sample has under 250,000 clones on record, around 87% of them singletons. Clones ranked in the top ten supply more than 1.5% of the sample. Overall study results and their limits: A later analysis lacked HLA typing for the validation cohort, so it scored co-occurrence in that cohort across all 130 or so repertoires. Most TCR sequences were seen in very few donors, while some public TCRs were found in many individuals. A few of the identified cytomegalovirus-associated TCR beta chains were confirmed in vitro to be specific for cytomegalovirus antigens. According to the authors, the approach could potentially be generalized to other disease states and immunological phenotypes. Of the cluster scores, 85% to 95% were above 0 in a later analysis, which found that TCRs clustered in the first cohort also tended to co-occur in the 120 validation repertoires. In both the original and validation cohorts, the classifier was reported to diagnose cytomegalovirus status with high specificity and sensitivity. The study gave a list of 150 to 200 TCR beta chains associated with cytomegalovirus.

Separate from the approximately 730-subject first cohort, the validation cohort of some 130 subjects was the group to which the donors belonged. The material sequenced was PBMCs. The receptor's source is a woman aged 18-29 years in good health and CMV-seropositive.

The CDR3 reads as follows: CASSDGGRLYGYTF. The nucleotide sequence is TGTGCCAGCAGTGACGGGGGGAGACTCTATGGCTACACCTTC. Recombination connected TRBV2 to TRBJ1-2; TRBD1 is possibly the D segment (5 matching bases). According to the germline V gene, CDR1 reads SNHLY and CDR2 reads FYNNEI. The CDR3 holds 14 amino acids from the cysteine to the phenylalanine. Of the read, only the CDR3 DNA is kept; its 42 bases are in frame from base 1. Cut back by 3 bases and 4 bases, the V and J ends lie 12 bases apart. With all but the CDR3 taken from the reference TRBV2 and TRBJ1-2 genes, the full variable domain is: EPEVTQTPSHQVTQMGQEVILRCVPISNHLYFYWYRQILGQKVEFLVSFYNNEISEKSEIFDDQFSVERPDGSNFTLKIRSTKLEDSAMYFCASSDGGRLYGYTFGSGTRLTVV.